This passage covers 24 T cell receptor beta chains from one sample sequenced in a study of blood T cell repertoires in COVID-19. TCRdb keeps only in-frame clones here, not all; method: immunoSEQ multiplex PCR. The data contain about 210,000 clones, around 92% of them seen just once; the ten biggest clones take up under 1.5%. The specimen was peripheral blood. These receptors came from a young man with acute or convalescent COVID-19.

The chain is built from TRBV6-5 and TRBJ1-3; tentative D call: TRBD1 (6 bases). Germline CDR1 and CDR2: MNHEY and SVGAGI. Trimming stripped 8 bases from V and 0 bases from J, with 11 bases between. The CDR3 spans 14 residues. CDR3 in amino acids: CASEQGNSGNTIYF. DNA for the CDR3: TGTGCCAGCGAACAGGGAAACTCTGGAAACACCATATATTTT.

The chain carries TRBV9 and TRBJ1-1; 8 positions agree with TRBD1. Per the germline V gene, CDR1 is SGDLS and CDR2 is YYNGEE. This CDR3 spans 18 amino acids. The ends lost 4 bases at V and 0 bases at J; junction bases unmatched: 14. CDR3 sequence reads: CASSSGAGGMRMNTEAFF. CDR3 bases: TGTGCCAGCAGCTCGGGGGCAGGGGGCATGAGAATGAACACTGAAGCTTTCTTT.

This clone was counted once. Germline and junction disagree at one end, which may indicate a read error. Written as DNA, the CDR3 is TGTGCCAGCAGTCTATGGACGGGGGAGACCCAGTACTTC. It specifies CASSLWTGETQYF. The chain has TRBV28 and TRBJ2-5, with D tentatively TRBD2 (5 bases). Germline V gene sequence: CDR1 MDHEN, CDR2 SYDVKM. The CDR3 is made up of 13 amino acids.

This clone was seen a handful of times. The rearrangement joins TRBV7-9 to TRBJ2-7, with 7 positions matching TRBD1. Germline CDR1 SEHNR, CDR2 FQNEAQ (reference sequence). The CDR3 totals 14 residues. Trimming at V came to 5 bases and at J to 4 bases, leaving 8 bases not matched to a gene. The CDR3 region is CASSGPGQIYEQYF. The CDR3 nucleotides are TGTGCCAGCAGCGGTCCGGGACAGATATACGAGCAGTACTTC.

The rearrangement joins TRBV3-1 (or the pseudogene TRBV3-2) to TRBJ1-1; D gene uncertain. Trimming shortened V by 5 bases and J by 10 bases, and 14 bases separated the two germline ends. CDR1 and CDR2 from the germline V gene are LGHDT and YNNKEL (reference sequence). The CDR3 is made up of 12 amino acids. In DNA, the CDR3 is TGTGCCAGCAGCTACTCGCTCGGAGTAGCTTTCTTT. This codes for CASSYSLGVAFF.

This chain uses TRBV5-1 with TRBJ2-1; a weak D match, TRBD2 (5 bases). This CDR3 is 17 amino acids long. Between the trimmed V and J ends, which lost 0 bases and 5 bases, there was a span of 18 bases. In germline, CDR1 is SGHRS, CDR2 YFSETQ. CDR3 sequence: CASSLDAGQRFDNEQFF. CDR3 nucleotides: TGCGCCAGCAGCTTGGATGCGGGCCAGCGCTTTGACAATGAGCAGTTCTTC.

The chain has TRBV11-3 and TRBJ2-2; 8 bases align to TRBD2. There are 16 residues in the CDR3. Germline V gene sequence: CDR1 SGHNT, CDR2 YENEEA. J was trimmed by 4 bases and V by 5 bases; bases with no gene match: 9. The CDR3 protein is CASSMKERETTGELFF. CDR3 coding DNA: TGTGCCAGCAGCATGAAAGAGCGGGAGACCACCGGGGAGCTGTTTTTT.

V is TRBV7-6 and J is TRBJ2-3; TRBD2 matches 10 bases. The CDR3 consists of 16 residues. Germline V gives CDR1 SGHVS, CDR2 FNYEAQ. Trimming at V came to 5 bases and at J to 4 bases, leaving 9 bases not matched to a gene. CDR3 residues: CASSPRLAGGSDTQYF. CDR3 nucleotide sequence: TGTGCCAGCAGCCCAAGACTAGCGGGCGGTTCAGATACGCAGTATTTT.

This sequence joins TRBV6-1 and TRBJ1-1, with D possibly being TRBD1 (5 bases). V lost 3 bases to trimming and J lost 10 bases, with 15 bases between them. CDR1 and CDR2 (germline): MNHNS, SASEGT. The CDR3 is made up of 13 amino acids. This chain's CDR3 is CASSEPWGEGAFF. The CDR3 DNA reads TGTGCCAGCAGTGAGCCCTGGGGGGAGGGAGCTTTCTTT.

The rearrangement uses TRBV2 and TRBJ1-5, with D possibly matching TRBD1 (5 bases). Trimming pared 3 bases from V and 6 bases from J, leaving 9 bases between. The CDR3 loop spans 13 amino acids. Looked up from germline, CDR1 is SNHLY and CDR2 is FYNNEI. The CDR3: CASSDRVAQPQHF. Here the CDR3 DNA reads TGTGCCAGCAGTGACAGGGTGGCTCAGCCCCAGCATTTT.

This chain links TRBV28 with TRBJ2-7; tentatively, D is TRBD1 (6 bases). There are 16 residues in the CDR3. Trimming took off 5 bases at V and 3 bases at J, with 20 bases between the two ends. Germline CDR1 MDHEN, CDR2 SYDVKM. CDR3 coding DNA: TGTGCCAGCAGTGGGGGTAATCGGGACATTATCTACGAGCAGTACTTC. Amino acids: CASSGGNRDIIYEQYF.

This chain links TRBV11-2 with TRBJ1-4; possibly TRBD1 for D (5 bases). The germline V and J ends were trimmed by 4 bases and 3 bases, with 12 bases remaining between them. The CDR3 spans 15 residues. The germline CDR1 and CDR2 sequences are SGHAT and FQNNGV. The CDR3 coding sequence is TGTGCCAGCAGCTATCAGGGTTTGGCTAATGAAAAACTGTTTTTT. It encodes CASSYQGLANEKLFF.

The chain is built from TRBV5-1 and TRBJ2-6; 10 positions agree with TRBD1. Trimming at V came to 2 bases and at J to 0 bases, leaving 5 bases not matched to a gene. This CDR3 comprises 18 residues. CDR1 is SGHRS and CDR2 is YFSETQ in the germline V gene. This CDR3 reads CASSLKTGGASGANVLTF. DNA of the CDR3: TGCGCCAGCAGCTTAAAGACAGGGGGCGCCTCTGGGGCCAACGTCCTGACTTTC.

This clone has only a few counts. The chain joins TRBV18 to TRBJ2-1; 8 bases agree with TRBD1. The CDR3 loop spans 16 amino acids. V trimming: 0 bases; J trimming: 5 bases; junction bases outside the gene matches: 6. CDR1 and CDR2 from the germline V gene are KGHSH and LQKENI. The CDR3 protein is CASSPPDRVNHNEQFF. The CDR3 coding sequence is TGTGCCAGCTCACCACCGGACAGGGTGAACCACAATGAGCAGTTCTTC. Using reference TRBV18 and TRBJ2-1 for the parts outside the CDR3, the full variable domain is NAGVMQNPRHLVRRRGQEARLRCSPMKGHSHVYWYRQLPEEGLKFMVYLQKENIIDESGMPKERFSAEFPKEGPSILRIQQVVRGDSAAYFCASSPPDRVNHNEQFFGPGTRLTVL.

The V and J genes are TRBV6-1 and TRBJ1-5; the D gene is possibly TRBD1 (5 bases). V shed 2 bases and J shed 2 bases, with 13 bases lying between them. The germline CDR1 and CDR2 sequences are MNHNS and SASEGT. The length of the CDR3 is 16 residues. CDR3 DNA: TGTGCCAGCAGTGAAAATTCAGGGTTGCGCAATCAGCCCCAGCATTTT. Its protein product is CASSENSGLRNQPQHF.

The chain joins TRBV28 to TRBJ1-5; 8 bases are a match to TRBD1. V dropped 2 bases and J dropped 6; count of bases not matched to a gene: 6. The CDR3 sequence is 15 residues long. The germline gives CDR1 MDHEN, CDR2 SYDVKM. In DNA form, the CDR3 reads TGTGCCAGCAGTTTACCACAGGGGGGGCGTCAGCCCCAGCATTTT. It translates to CASSLPQGGRQPQHF.

The CDR3 here is CAWSTGTSLANQPQHF. The CDR3 bases are TGTGCCTGGAGTACTGGGACATCCTTAGCGAATCAGCCCCAGCATTTT. The rearrangement uses TRBV30 and TRBJ1-5; tentatively, D is TRBD1 (6 bases). Germline V lookup: CDR1 GTSNPN, CDR2 SVGIG (reference sequence). Trimming left V 2 bases short and J 4 bases short, with 18 bases between. CDR3 size: 16 residues.

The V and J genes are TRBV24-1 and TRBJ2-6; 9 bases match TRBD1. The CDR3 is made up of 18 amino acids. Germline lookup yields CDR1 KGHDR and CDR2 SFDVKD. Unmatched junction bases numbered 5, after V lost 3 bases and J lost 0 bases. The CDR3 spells CATSDPGTGPSGANVLTF. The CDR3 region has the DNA TGTGCCACCAGTGATCCCGGGACAGGGCCCTCTGGGGCCAACGTCCTGACTTTC.

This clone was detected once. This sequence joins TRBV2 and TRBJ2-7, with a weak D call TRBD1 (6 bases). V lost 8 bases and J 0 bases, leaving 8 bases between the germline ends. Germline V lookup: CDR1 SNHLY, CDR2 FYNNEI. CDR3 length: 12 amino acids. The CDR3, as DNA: TGTGCCAGCGGACAGAACTCCTACGAGCAGTACTTC. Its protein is CASGQNSYEQYF.

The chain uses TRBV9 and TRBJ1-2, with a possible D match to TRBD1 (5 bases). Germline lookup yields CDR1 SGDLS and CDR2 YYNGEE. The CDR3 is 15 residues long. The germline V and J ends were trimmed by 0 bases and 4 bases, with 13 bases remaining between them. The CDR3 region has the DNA TGTGCCAGCAGCGTAGAAGGCAGGGTCACCTATGGCTACACCTTC. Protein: CASSVEGRVTYGYTF.

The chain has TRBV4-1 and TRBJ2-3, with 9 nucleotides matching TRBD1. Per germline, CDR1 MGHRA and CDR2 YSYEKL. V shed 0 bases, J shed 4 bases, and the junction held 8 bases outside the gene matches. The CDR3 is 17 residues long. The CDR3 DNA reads TGCGCCAGCAGCCAAGAAACCGGGACAGGGCCCGCAGATACGCAGTATTTT. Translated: CASSQETGTGPADTQYF.

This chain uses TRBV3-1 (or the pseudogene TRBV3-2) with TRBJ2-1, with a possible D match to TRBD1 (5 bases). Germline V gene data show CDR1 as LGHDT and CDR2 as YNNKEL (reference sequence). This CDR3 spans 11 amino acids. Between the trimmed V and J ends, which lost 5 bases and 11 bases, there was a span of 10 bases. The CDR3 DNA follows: TGTGCCAGCAGCTGGTCAGGGCAGCAGTTCTTC. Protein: CASSWSGQQFF.

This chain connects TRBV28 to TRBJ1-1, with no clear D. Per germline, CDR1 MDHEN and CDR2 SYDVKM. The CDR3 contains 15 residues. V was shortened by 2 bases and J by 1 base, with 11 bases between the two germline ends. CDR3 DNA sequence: TGTGCCAGCAGTTTACCTAACAGCCCGAACACTGAAGCTTTCTTT. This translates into CASSLPNSPNTEAFF.

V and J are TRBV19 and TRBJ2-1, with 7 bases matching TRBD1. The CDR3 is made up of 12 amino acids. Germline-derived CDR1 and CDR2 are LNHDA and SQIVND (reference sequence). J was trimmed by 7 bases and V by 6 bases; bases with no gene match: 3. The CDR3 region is CASRQGLNEQFF. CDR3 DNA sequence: TGTGCCAGTAGACAGGGGTTGAATGAGCAGTTCTTC.